The sequence of this T cell receptor (beta chain) was determined in a study of shared clonotypes between healthy human individuals. About the research overall: Every donor yielded three CD4 naive, three CD4 memory, two CD8 naive and one CD8 memory plate.

In this sample, this clone turned up once. TCRdb's copy holds only in-frame clones and misses some; the assay was immunoSEQ multiplex PCR. This table has about 2.4 million clones, 90% to 95% appearing once. Splitting the CD4+ cells yielded a CD45RA+ naive subset and a CD45RA-negative memory subset. Trimming pared 1 base from V and 0 bases from J, leaving 8 bases between. CDR1 is SQVTM, CDR2 ANQGSEA, per germline. The CDR3 has 14 residues. This clonotype was sampled from a man aged 18 to 35 in good health. Some clones in this sample may be carry-over from other donors' samples. Sequenced sample: naive CD4+ T cells from PBMCs. The sample's subset: CD45RA+ positively selected. This chain connects TRBV29-1 to TRBJ2-3; D may be TRBD2 (5 bases). DNA of the CDR3: TGCAGCGTTGAAGGGTCGGGGAGCACAGATACGCAGTATTTT. Translation: CSVEGSGSTDTQYF.